This T cell receptor beta chain comes out of a study of control samples from healthy donors and cancer patients. The CDR3 sequence is 12 residues long. With 5 bases clipped from V and 6 bases from J, the junction kept 3 bases outside the gene matches. In germline, CDR1 is SQVTM, CDR2 ANQGSEA. TCRdb keeps only in-frame clones here, not all; method: immunoSEQ multiplex PCR. The sample shows more than 85,000 clones, approximately 90% of them seen only once. This receptor was identified in a human donor in good health. The donor label of this sample is uncertain. The rearrangement uses TRBV29-1 and TRBJ2-2; 7 bases agree with TRBD1. The sample was blood. CDR3 sequence (DNA): TGCAGCGTTCACAGGGGCTCCGGGGAGCTGTTTTTT. Amino acid sequence: CSVHRGSGELFF.